These 14 T cell receptor beta chains share one sample of origin, sequenced in a study of tissue T cells after allogeneic stem cell transplantation. Data came from immunoSEQ multiplex PCR; TCRdb stores just in-frame clones and leaves some out. The sample has around 17,000 clones; approximately 70% are singletons. Sequenced: spleen. Receptor source: a female BALB/c mouse in good health. MHC haplotype: H2-d.

On this clone itself: The gene names given are mouse names. The sequence runs out 1 residue before the end of the CDR3; the remainder is reconstructed from the germline J gene. The chain combines TRBV13-2 with TRBJ2-2; the D gene is possibly TRBD1 (7 bases). Trimming removed 0 bases at V and 3 bases at J, with 9 bases between. Per the germline V gene, CDR1 is NNHNN and CDR2 is SYGAGS (reference sequence). This CDR3 is 15 amino acids long. The CDR3 DNA, read in part, is TGTGCCAGCGGTGATGCCAGGGGGGACACCGGGCAGCTCTAC. This translates into CASGDARGDTGQLY. The full-length CDR3 reads as CASGDARGDTGQLYF.

To note about this clone: The gene names given are mouse names. The DNA ends 1 residue before the CDR3 does, and the rest of the CDR3 is filled in from the germline J gene. This sequence joins TRBV2 and TRBJ2-1; 8 bases align to TRBD2. The germline gives CDR1 LGHNA, CDR2 YSYQKL. V lost 1 base and J lost 6; bases outside the gene matches: 5. There are 15 residues in the CDR3. The CDR3 loop reads CASSQVGGSGAEQFF. Partial CDR3 DNA: TGTGCCAGCAGCCAAGTGGGGGGGAGCGGTGCTGAGCAGTTC.

This clone was observed a few times. All gene names here are mouse names. With the read ending 1 residue before the CDR3 end, the germline J gene is used to fill in that end. The genes are TRBV19 and TRBJ2-7; perhaps TRBD1 as D (6 bases). Germline loops: CDR1 FNHDT, CDR2 SITEND (reference sequence). The CDR3 is 13 residues long. V lost 4 bases and J 3 bases, leaving 11 bases between the germline ends. CDR3 protein: CASSPGTIYEQYF. CDR3 DNA (partial): TGTGCCAGCAGTCCCGGGACAATCTATGAACAGTAC.

To note about this clone: One junction end does not reproduce the germline sequence, and a read error may be involved. Mouse germline and gene names are used. Coverage ceases 1 residue before the CDR3 finishes, and the germline J gene fills in the end. Other DNA sequences within the sample encode an identical CDR3. V gene TRBV31 combines with J gene TRBJ2-1, with 7 bases identical to TRBD1. The germline gives CDR1 GKSSPN, CDR2 SITVG. The CDR3 is 14 amino acids. The CDR3 sequence is CAWSPQGVYAEQFF. CDR3 DNA, as far as it was read: TGTGCCTGGAGTCCCCAGGGGGTCTATGCGGAGCAGTTC.

Details on this clone: Mouse gene names and germline throughout. With the read ending 1 residue before the CDR3 end, the germline J gene is used to fill in that end. V gene TRBV19 combines with J gene TRBJ2-3; TRBD1 matches 7 bases. The CDR3 consists of 15 residues. V dropped 0 bases and J dropped 1; count of bases not matched to a gene: 2. Looked up from germline, CDR1 is FNHDT and CDR2 is SITEND (reference sequence). Here the CDR3 reads CASSIDRGRAETLYF. Incomplete CDR3 DNA: TGTGCCAGCAGTATAGACAGGGGACGTGCAGAAACGCTGTAT.

Points on this clone: The germline and genes are mouse ones. The sequenced fragment ends 1 residue before the CDR3 boundary, so the rest is inferred from the germline J gene. The chain has TRBV5 and TRBJ1-1; the D is unclear. The CDR3 is made up of 11 amino acids. V lost 0 bases, J lost 7 bases, and 3 bases lay in between. CDR1 is LGHNA and CDR2 is YNLKQL in the germline V gene (reference sequence). CDR3 DNA (partial): TGTGCCAGCAGCCAAGATGAAGAAGTCTTC. As protein: CASSQDEEVF. The full CDR3 is CASSQDEEVFF.

Details on this clone: Gene names are mouse gene names. The read is 1 residue too short to cover the CDR3 end, so that end is filled in from the germline J gene. The rearrangement uses TRBV13-3 and TRBJ2-2, with D maybe TRBD1 (5 bases). The germline V gene encodes CDR1 NNHDY and CDR2 SYVADS. The length of the CDR3 is 16 residues. V gave up 3 bases and J gave up 1 base, with 13 bases separating them. The CDR3 is CASSGTQNKNTGQLYF. The CDR3 bases that were read are TGTGCCAGCAGTGGGACACAGAACAAAAACACCGGGCAGCTCTAC.

About this clone itself: Mouse names are used for the genes. Read coverage stops 1 residue before the CDR3 terminus; the germline J gene supplies the remainder. The chain is built from TRBV19 and TRBJ2-3; 8 positions agree with TRBD1. Germline CDR1 reads FNHDT; CDR2 reads SITEND (reference sequence). CDR3 length: 15 residues. Trimming at V came to 5 bases and at J to 3 bases, leaving 8 bases not matched to a gene. CDR3: CASRPQGARAETLYF. The sequenced part of the CDR3 DNA is TGTGCCAGCAGGCCGCAGGGGGCGCGAGCAGAAACGCTGTAT.

As for this clone: Gene names and germline match the mouse. The read comes to an end 1 residue before the CDR3 does, leaving the germline J gene to fill in the end. V and J are TRBV1 and TRBJ1-1; D remains ambiguous. With 3 bases removed from V and 1 base from J, the gap between germline ends came to 6 bases. The CDR3 covers 13 residues. Germline assignment: CDR1 NSQYPW and CDR2 LRSPGD (reference sequence). This CDR3 is CTCSAWVNTEVFF. The sequenced part of the CDR3 DNA is TGCACCTGCAGTGCCTGGGTGAACACAGAAGTCTTC.

As regards this clone: Each gene name is a mouse one. CDR3 DNA, as far as it was read: TGTGCCAGCAGTGATGCAAAGACACCAGAAGTCTTC. Its protein product is CASSDAKTPEVF. The full-length CDR3 reads as CASSDAKTPEVFF. This chain uses TRBV13-1 with TRBJ1-1; D gene unclear. The read stops 1 residue short of the end of the CDR3; the missing end is completed from the germline J gene. V dropped 0 bases and J dropped 6 bases, with 9 bases sitting between them. Germline lookup yields CDR1 NSHNY and CDR2 SYGAGN. The CDR3 loop spans 13 amino acids.

Concerning this clone itself: These gene names are mouse names. The read gets to within 1 residue of the CDR3 end, and the germline J gene fills in the rest. V gene TRBV31 combines with J gene TRBJ2-3, with TRBD2 matching 7 bases. From germline, CDR1 is GKSSPN and CDR2 SITVG. The V and J ends lost 1 base and 0 bases, in that order; junction bases with no gene match: 1. The CDR3 covers 14 residues. Partial CDR3 DNA: TGTGCCTGGAGTCCCTGGGGGAGTGCAGAAACGCTGTAT. Translated, it gives CAWSPWGSAETLY. The whole CDR3 protein is CAWSPWGSAETLYF. Supplemented by reference TRBV31 and TRBJ2-3, the full variable domain reads AQTIHQWPVAEIKAVGSPLSLGCTIKGKSSPNLYWYWQATGGTLQQLFYSITVGQVESVVQLNLSASRPKDDQFILSTEKLLLSHSGFYLCAWSPWGSAETLYFGSGTRLTVL.

As for this clone: Mouse gene names and germline throughout. The missing CDR3 end, 1 residue past where the read stops, is filled in from the germline J gene. The chain uses TRBV29 and TRBJ1-6; TRBD1 aligns across 9 bases. TRBJ1-6 is noted as an ORF with a role that remains uncertain. In germline, CDR1 is MSHET, CDR2 SYDVDS. Trimming took 2 bases from V and 4 from J; bases not matched to a gene: 6. The length of the CDR3 is 17 residues. Incomplete CDR3 DNA: TGTGCTAGCAGTTTAACTCCGGGACAGGGTTATAATTCGCCCCTCTAC. Its translation: CASSLTPGQGYNSPLY. The full CDR3 is CASSLTPGQGYNSPLYF.

Concerning this clone itself: Mouse gene names apply. The CDR3 end is not reached by the read, which stops 1 residue before it; the germline J gene fills it in. This chain connects TRBV3 to TRBJ2-5; D is perhaps TRBD1 or TRBD2 (5 bases each). Per germline, CDR1 SNHLY and CDR2 FYNGKV (reference sequence). The length of the CDR3 is 13 residues. V was cut by 5 bases and J by 1 base, with 7 bases left in between. Incomplete CDR3 DNA: TGTGCCAGCAGCACGGGACACCAAGACACCCAGTAC. This sequence encodes CASSTGHQDTQY. The whole CDR3 region reads CASSTGHQDTQYF. The complete variable domain, with remaining parts taken from reference TRBV3 and TRBJ2-5, reads GPKVLQIPSHQIIDMGQMVTLNCDPVSNHLYFYWYKQILGQQMEFLVNFYNGKVMEKSKLFKDQFSVERPDGSYFTLKIQPTALEDSAVYFCASSTGHQDTQYFGPGTRLLVL.

As regards this clone: Gene names follow the mouse nomenclature. The DNA ends 1 residue before the CDR3 does, and the rest of the CDR3 is filled in from the germline J gene. The chain is built from TRBV14 and TRBJ2-5; 7 nucleotides line up with TRBD1. The CDR3 contains 13 residues. CDR1 is SGHDT, CDR2 FRDEAV, per germline. J was trimmed by 3 bases and V by 3 bases; bases with no gene match: 1. The sequenced CDR3 bases are TGTGCCAGCAGTTGGGACAGTCAAGACACCCAGTAC. It specifies CASSWDSQDTQY. The full CDR3 protein is CASSWDSQDTQYF.